These 20 T cell receptor beta chains originate from one sample sequenced in a study of cytomegalovirus exposure and HLA in healthy donors. The PCR employed 60 Vbeta primers together with 13 Jbeta primers. Libraries were prepared by immunoSEQ multiplex PCR; TCRdb keeps only in-frame clonotypes and omits some of them. Of 130,000 to 150,000 clones listed, about three quarters were seen once; the top ten hold over 1%. Sequencing was done on a sample of PBMCs. Every receptor here comes from a woman aged 35 to 49 in good health and CMV-seronegative.

This clone was picked up a small number of times. Within the sample, other DNA sequences also encode this same CDR3. The rearrangement joins TRBV6-5 to TRBJ1-1, with 7 bases matching TRBD1. V shed 0 bases, J shed 1 base, and the junction held 5 bases outside the gene matches. The CDR3 totals 16 residues. CDR1 and CDR2 from the germline V gene are MNHEY and SVGAGI. CDR3 protein: CASSYSWTGRNTEAFF. The CDR3 DNA follows: TGTGCCAGCAGTTACTCGTGGACAGGCCGGAACACTGAAGCTTTCTTT.

The V and J genes are TRBV9 and TRBJ2-1; 9 nucleotides match TRBD2. CDR1 and CDR2 (germline): SGDLS, YYNGEE. V trimming: 3 bases; J trimming: 8 bases; junction bases outside the gene matches: 9. This CDR3 comprises 15 residues. CDR3 in amino acids: CASSGSGGPIDEQFF. The CDR3 nucleotides read TGTGCCAGCAGCGGGAGCGGGGGGCCCATCGATGAGCAGTTCTTC.

This clone was seen only a few times. This chain joins TRBV27 and TRBJ2-7, with unresolved D. V was pared by 0 bases and J by 0 bases, with 6 bases between. The V gene's germline CDR1 is MNHEY and CDR2 SMNVEV (reference sequence). This CDR3 is 14 amino acids long. The CDR3 DNA follows: TGTGCCAGCAGTTTATCGTCTTTCTCCTACGAGCAGTACTTC. Amino acids: CASSLSSFSYEQYF.

The CDR3 sequence is CASSPPARTETQYF. In DNA, the CDR3 is TGTGCCAGCTCACCCCCCGCTAGAACAGAGACCCAGTACTTC. The chain recombines TRBV18 with TRBJ2-5; D gene ambiguous. The CDR3 length is 14 residues. Germline V CDR1 and CDR2: KGHSH, LQKENI. Deletions cut 3 bases from V and 4 bases from J, with 12 bases between.

The V and J genes are TRBV4-1 and TRBJ1-2; 10 bases fit TRBD1. The CDR3 extends over 16 amino acids. V was pared by 0 bases and J by 4 bases, with 5 bases of the junction left unmatched. Germline CDR1 MGHRA, CDR2 YSYEKL. The CDR3, as DNA: TGCGCCAGCAGCCAAGACCTAGGGACAGGGGTCTATGGCTACACCTTC. It translates to CASSQDLGTGVYGYTF.

V usage is TRBV5-4 and J usage is TRBJ2-3; the D gene is possibly TRBD2 (7 bases). V shed 3 bases and J shed 0 bases, with 20 bases lying between them. This CDR3 spans 18 amino acids. Germline values: CDR1 SGHNT, CDR2 YYREEE (reference sequence). Here the CDR3 DNA reads TGTGCCAGCAGCTCCAAAGGGGGGCGGGGGTCTAGCACAGATACGCAGTATTTT. Its translation: CASSSKGGRGSSTDTQYF.

The chain combines TRBV2 with TRBJ2-2; unclear D gene. In germline, CDR1 is SNHLY, CDR2 FYNNEI. CDR3 length: 15 amino acids. The V end lost 3 bases, the J end lost 0 bases, and 8 bases lay between the germline ends. The CDR3 DNA follows: TGTGCCAGCAGTGAGCGAGGTGCGAACACCGGGGAGCTGTTTTTT. This sequence encodes CASSERGANTGELFF. Full variable domain (outside the CDR3, taken from reference TRBV2 and TRBJ2-2): EPEVTQTPSHQVTQMGQEVILRCVPISNHLYFYWYRQILGQKVEFLVSFYNNEISEKSEIFDDQFSVERPDGSNFTLKIRSTKLEDSAMYFCASSERGANTGELFFGEGSRLTVL.

The chain has TRBV18 and TRBJ1-2; 7 bases line up with TRBD1. V trimming: 2 bases; J trimming: 4 bases; junction bases outside the gene matches: 7. Germline assignment: CDR1 KGHSH and CDR2 LQKENI. The CDR3 consists of 15 residues. CDR3 in amino acids: CASSPDADRVYGYTF. As DNA, the CDR3 is TGTGCCAGCTCACCAGACGCAGACAGGGTCTATGGCTACACCTTC.

The chain is built from TRBV5-1 and TRBJ2-1; 11 bases match TRBD2. CDR1 and CDR2 (germline): SGHRS, YFSETQ. The CDR3 is made up of 14 amino acids. Losses at the gene ends were 5 bases for V and 7 bases for J; bases not matched to a gene: 5. The CDR3 DNA reads as TGCGCCAGCAGTTTGTCTAGCGGGGGGAATGAGCAGTTCTTC. Encoded protein: CASSLSSGGNEQFF.

The chain couples TRBV7-8 to TRBJ1-5, with a possible D match to TRBD1 (6 bases). Germline V lookup: CDR1 SGHVS, CDR2 FQNEAQ. The V and J ends lost 5 bases and 5 bases respectively, with 16 bases between them. The CDR3 length is 15 residues. CDR3 sequence reads: CASSAGQIFDQPQHF. Here the CDR3 DNA reads TGTGCCAGCAGCGCAGGACAGATTTTTGATCAGCCCCAGCATTTT.

This chain connects TRBV5-6 to TRBJ2-7; the D gene is possibly TRBD2 (7 bases). Germline V lookup: CDR1 SGHDT, CDR2 YYEEEE. Trimming cost V 6 bases and J 7 bases, with 20 bases left between them. This CDR3 has 14 amino acids. CDR3: CASTKAGGPGEQYV. CDR3 coding DNA: TGTGCCAGCACCAAAGCCGGGGGGCCGGGGGAGCAGTACGTC.

This clone came up a few times. The J gene is TRBJ2-7, the V gene TRBV6-1; 8 bases align to TRBD2. This CDR3 spans 13 amino acids. Germline V gene data show CDR1 as MNHNS and CDR2 as SASEGT. The junction had 1 base not matched to a gene; V was cut back by 5 bases and J by 1 base. CDR3: CASSPGGSYEQYF. DNA for the CDR3: TGTGCCAGCAGTCCGGGGGGGTCCTACGAGCAGTACTTC.

The rearrangement links TRBV16 to TRBJ1-3; D is possibly TRBD1 (5 bases). Germline V gene lookup returns CDR1 KGHSY and CDR2 FQNENV. V was trimmed by 0 bases and J by 0 bases, leaving 9 bases between them. The CDR3 has 16 residues. CDR3 sequence reads: CASSQSRGSSGNTIYF. Here the CDR3 DNA reads TGTGCCAGCAGCCAATCGCGGGGGAGCTCTGGAAACACCATATATTTT.

A single count supports this clone. This chain uses TRBV2 with TRBJ1-2; D is unresolved. The V end lost 2 bases, the J end lost 7 bases, and 14 bases lay between the germline ends. The CDR3 extends over 14 amino acids. Germline-derived CDR1 and CDR2 are SNHLY and FYNNEI. CDR3 loop: CASSEIRRAGGYTF. CDR3 bases: TGTGCCAGCAGTGAAATCAGGCGGGCTGGTGGCTACACCTTC.

The chain joins TRBV19 to TRBJ1-5; 7 bases map to TRBD1. Germline V gene sequence: CDR1 LNHDA, CDR2 SQIVND (reference sequence). After removal of 6 bases from V and 0 bases from J, the junction contained 5 bases not matched to a gene. The CDR3 is made up of 15 amino acids. In DNA, the CDR3 is TGTGCCAGTAGCGCGGGACAGATTAGCAATCAGCCCCAGCATTTT. Translating gives CASSAGQISNQPQHF.

The rearrangement joins TRBV5-1 to TRBJ2-1, with 11 nucleotides matching TRBD1. Germline trimming cut 3 bases from V and 8 bases from J; bases unmatched to any gene: 10. This CDR3 has 16 amino acids. Germline assignment: CDR1 SGHRS and CDR2 YFSETQ. As DNA, the CDR3 is TGCGCCAGCAGCTGGGGGGACAGGGGGATCTTAGATGAGCAGTTCTTC. Protein sequence: CASSWGDRGILDEQFF.

For the CDR3, the DNA is TGTGCCACCAGCAGCGGGGGAATCGGCAATGAGCAGTTCTTC. This sequence encodes CATSSGGIGNEQFF. This chain connects TRBV15 to TRBJ2-1; a weak D match, TRBD2 (6 bases). This CDR3 spans 14 amino acids. The V and J ends lost 3 bases and 6 bases respectively, with 12 bases between them. CDR1 and CDR2 (germline): LNHNV, YYDKDF (reference sequence).

CDR3 in amino acids: CASSLTSNYGYTF. CDR3 DNA sequence: TGTGCCAGCAGTCTAACCTCTAACTATGGCTACACCTTC. This sequence joins TRBV25-1 and TRBJ1-2; D gene ambiguous. This CDR3 is built from 13 residues. Germline V gene lookup returns CDR1 MGHDK and CDR2 SYGVNS. V shed 5 bases and J shed 0 bases, with 7 bases lying between them.

CDR3 sequence: CASSRTGKGYGYTF. CDR3 DNA sequence: TGTGCCAGCAGCCGAACAGGGAAAGGGTATGGCTACACCTTC. The V gene is TRBV7-9, the J gene TRBJ1-2, with D possibly TRBD1 on 6 matching bases. CDR3 length: 14 residues. V shed 5 bases and J shed 5 bases, with 15 bases lying between them. Germline V lookup: CDR1 SEHNR, CDR2 FQNEAQ (reference sequence).

This clone was detected only a few times. The chain combines TRBV5-1 with TRBJ1-6; no definite D call. Per germline, CDR1 SGHRS and CDR2 YFSETQ. This CDR3 has 16 residues. V lost 6 bases and J 5 bases, leaving 18 bases between the germline ends. In DNA form, the CDR3 reads TGCGCCAGCACCCGGGATCGGATATCGAATAATTCACCCCTCCACTTT. Translated: CASTRDRISNNSPLHF.